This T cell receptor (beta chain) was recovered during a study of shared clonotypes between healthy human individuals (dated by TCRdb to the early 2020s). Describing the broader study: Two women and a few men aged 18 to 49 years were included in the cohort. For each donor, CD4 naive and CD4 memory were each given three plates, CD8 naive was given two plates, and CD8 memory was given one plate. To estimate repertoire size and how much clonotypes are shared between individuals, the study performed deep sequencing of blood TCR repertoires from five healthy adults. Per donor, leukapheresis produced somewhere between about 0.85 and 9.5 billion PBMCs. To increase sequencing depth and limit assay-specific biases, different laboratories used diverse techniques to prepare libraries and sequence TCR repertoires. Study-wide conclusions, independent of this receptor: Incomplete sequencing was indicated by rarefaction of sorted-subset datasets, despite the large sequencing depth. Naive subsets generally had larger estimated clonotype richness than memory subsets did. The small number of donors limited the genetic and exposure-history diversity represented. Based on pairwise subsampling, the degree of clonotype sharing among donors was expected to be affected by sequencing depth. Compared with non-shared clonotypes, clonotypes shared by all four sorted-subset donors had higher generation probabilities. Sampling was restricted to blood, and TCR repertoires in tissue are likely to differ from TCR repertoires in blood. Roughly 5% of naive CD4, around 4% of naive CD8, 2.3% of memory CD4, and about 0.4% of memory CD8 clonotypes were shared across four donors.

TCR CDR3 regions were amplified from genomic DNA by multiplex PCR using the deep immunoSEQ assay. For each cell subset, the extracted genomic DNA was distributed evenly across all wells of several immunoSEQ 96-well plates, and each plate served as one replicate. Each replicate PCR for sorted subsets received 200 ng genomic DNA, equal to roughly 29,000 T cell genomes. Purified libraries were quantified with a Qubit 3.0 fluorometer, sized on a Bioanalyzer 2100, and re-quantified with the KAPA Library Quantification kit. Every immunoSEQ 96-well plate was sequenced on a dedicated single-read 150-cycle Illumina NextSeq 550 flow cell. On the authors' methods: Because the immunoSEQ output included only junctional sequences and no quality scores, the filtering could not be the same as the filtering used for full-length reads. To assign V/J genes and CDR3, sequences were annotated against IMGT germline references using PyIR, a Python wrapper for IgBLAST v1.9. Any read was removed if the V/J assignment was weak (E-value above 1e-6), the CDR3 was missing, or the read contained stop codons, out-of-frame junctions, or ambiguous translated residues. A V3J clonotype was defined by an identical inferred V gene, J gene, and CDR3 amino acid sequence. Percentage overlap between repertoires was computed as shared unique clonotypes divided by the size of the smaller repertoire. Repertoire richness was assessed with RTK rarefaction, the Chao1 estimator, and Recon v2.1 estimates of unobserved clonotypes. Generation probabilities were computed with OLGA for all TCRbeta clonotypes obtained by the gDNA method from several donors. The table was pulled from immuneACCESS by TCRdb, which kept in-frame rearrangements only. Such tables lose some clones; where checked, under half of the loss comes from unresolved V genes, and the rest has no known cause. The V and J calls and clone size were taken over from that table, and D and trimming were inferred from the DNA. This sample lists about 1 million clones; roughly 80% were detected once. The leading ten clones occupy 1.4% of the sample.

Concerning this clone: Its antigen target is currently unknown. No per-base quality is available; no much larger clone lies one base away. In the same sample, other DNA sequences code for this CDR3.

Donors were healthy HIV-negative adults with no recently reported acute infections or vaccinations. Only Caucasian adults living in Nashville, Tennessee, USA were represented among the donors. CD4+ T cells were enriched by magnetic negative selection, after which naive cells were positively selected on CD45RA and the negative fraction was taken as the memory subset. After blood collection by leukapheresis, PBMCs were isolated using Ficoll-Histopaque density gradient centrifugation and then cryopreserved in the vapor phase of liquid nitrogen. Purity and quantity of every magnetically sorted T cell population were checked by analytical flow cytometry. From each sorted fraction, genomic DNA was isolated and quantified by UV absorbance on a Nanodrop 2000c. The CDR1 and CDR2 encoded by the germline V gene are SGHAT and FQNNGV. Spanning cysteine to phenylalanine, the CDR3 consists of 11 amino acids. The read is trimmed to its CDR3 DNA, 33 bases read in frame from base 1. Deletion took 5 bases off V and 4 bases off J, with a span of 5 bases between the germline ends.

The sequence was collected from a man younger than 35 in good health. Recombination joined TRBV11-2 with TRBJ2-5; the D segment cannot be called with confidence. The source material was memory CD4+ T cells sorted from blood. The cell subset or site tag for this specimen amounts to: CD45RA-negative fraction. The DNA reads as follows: TGTGCCAGCAGCGCAGGAGAGACCCAGTACTTC. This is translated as CASSAGETQYF.